The entry below describes one T cell receptor (beta chain). Trimming removed 2 bases at V and 2 bases at J, with 15 bases between. The CDR3 is 15 amino acids. Germline V gene data show CDR1 as SQVTM and CDR2 as ANQGSEA. The DNA input per sorted-subset replicate PCR was roughly 0.2 ug, corresponding to around 30,000 T cell genomes. Clones were read by immunoSEQ multiplex PCR, and TCRdb kept only the in-frame ones, dropping some. The sample has under 1,100,000 clones, about 75% seen once. This specimen belongs to a study of shared clonotypes between healthy human individuals. This clonotype originated in a man between 18 and 35 years old in good health. The chain recombines TRBV29-1 with TRBJ1-1; the D gene is possibly TRBD1 (5 bases). The sequencing input was memory CD4+ T cells sorted from blood. This sample's subset: CD45RA-negative fraction. CDR3 in amino acids: CSVESALGPNTEAFF. CDR3 nucleotides: TGCAGCGTTGAATCAGCCTTGGGGCCTAACACTGAAGCTTTCTTT.